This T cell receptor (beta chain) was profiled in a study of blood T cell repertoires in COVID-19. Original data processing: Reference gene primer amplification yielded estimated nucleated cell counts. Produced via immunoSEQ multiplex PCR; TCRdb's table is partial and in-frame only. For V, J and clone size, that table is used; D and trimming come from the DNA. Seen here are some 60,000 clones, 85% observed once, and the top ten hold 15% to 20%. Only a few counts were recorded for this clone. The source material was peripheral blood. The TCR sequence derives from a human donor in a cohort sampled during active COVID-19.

CDR3 DNA sequence: TGCGCCAGCAGCCCAGGACTTGTAGCGGGCACAGATACGCAGTATTTT. It codes for CASSPGLVAGTDTQYF. The chain joins TRBV4-1 to TRBJ2-3; tentatively, D is TRBD2 (6 bases). The CDR3 is 16 residues long. V lost 4 bases, J lost 1 base, and 15 bases lay in between. CDR1 MGHRA and CDR2 YSYEKL come from the germline V gene.